A single sample gave rise to the 9 T cell receptor beta chains below, sequenced in a study of blood T cells in healthy people across ages. For the second PCR, which ran for roughly 6 to 12 cycles, a sample-barcoded 5' primer and a J-beta primer mix were used. TCRdb redid the calling of the 5' RACE reads with MiXCR, one entry per CDR3 protein. The sample holds 850,000 to 1,100,000 distinct CDR3 sequences; 30% to 40% are singletons and the top ten take under 15%. What was sequenced was blood. The receptors stem from a man between 18 and 29 years old in good health.

This clonotype has only a few counts. The chain recombines TRBV12-3 or TRBV12-4 with TRBJ2-3; D unclear. This CDR3 contains 12 residues. V was clipped by 7 bases and J by 6 bases, with 11 bases between them. The CDR3 DNA follows: TGTGCCAGCAATTATGTCTCGGATACGCAGTATTTT. Its protein is CASNYVSDTQYF.

The chain employs TRBV6-5 and TRBJ2-5; D unclear. This CDR3 is built from 14 residues. Trimming left V 8 bases short and J 2 bases short, with 15 bases between. Germline V gene data show CDR1 as MNHEY and CDR2 as SVGAGI. The DNA of the CDR3 is TGTGCCAGCTATCATCGCGGTGAACAAGAGACCCAGTACTTC. Its translation is CASYHRGEQETQYF.

Concerning this clonotype itself: This may be a read error, as it is one base from a much larger clone. The chain is built from TRBV20-1 and TRBJ2-1; 11 bases are shared with TRBD1. V shed 3 bases, J shed 13 bases, and the junction held 11 bases outside the gene matches. Germline V gene lookup returns CDR1 DFQATT and CDR2 SNEGSKA (reference sequence). This CDR3 has 14 residues. This CDR3 reads CSARGQGGKETQFF. The CDR3 DNA reads TGCAGTGCTAGGGGACAGGGGGGAAAAGAGACCCAGTTCTTC.

The gene calls are TRBV7-2 and TRBJ1-4; D is undetermined. The CDR3 loop spans 17 amino acids. The V and J ends lost 3 bases and 0 bases respectively, with 14 bases between them. Per germline, CDR1 SGHTA and CDR2 FQGNSA. CDR3 DNA: TGTGCCAGCAGCTTGCGCGCCAGACCTGCAACTAATGAAAAACTGTTTTTT. This sequence encodes CASSLRARPATNEKLFF.

The chain employs TRBV27 and TRBJ2-5, with D tentatively TRBD1 (6 bases). Gene TRBJ2-7 matches the end of the DNA better, so the J call may be wrong. The CDR3 has 14 amino acids. Germline values: CDR1 MNHEY, CDR2 SMNVEV (reference sequence). In DNA form, the CDR3 reads TGTGCCAGCAGCCCTGGCCAGGGGCATGGCGAGCAGTACTTC. Protein sequence: CASSPGQGHGEQYF.

J is TRBJ2-5 and V is TRBV4-3; no clear D. The CDR3 loop spans 13 amino acids. Germline CDR1 reads LGHNA; CDR2 reads YSLEER. The germline V and J ends were trimmed by 2 bases and 11 bases, with 15 bases remaining between them. The CDR3 sequence is CASSQSHLNEQYF. The DNA for the CDR3 is TGCGCCAGCAGCCAATCACACCTCAATGAGCAGTACTTC.

This clonotype was detected only once. V usage is TRBV20-1 and J usage is TRBJ1-1, with D possibly matching TRBD1 (6 bases). The CDR3 extends over 14 amino acids. Germline CDR1 and CDR2: DFQATT and SNEGSKA (reference sequence). Deletions cut 1 base from V and 1 base from J, with 10 bases between. The CDR3 region is CSARGRTANTEAFF. DNA of the CDR3: TGCAGTGCTAGAGGTAGGACAGCGAACACTGAAGCTTTCTTT.

J is TRBJ1-2 and V is TRBV6-1; D is possibly TRBD1 (6 bases). Trimming stripped 6 bases from V and 4 bases from J, with 21 bases between. Germline V gene lookup returns CDR1 MNHNS and CDR2 SASEGT. The CDR3 consists of 16 residues. This CDR3 is CASSQTKGGPTYGYTF. The CDR3 region has the DNA TGTGCCAGCAGCCAGACCAAAGGGGGACCGACCTATGGCTACACCTTC.

With respect to this clonotype: A much larger clonotype is one base distant, so this may be a read error. The chain is built from TRBV15 and TRBJ2-4, with 10 bases matching TRBD2. The CDR3 spans 17 residues. Germline V CDR1 and CDR2: LNHNV, YYDKDF (reference sequence). DNA for the CDR3: TGTGCCACCAGCAGCACTAGCGGGGAGATAGCCAAAAACATTCGGTACTTC. It is translated as CATSSTSGEIAKNIRYF.